The 9 T cell receptor beta chains below come from one sample, sequenced in a study of T-cell reconstitution after alpha-beta-depleted transplantation in children. Molecular barcoding with unique molecular identifiers was used for the TCRbeta library. TCRdb reprocessed the PCR reads with MiXCR, giving one entry per CDR3 protein. The profile shows about 72,000 distinct CDR3 sequences, just under 7.5% of them singletons. The sample consisted of PBMCs from the stem cell graft donor, taken from the stem cell graft. The receptors derive from a human donor who donated a stem cell graft to a child with acute lymphoblastic leukemia.

This clonotype was detected many times. Without the conserved terminal phenylalanine or tryptophan, this CDR3 likely stems from a read error. The rearrangement links TRBV15 to TRBJ2-6; a weak D match, TRBD2 (5 bases). The CDR3 is 16 amino acids. Germline values: CDR1 LNHNV, CDR2 YYDKDF (reference sequence). V was trimmed by 0 bases and J by 0 bases, leaving 6 bases between them. The CDR3 is CATSRDSDSGANVLTL. The CDR3 nucleotides read TGTGCCACCAGCAGAGATAGCGACTCTGGGGCCAACGTCCTGACTTTG.

The table lists this clonotype with many counts. V usage is TRBV29-1 and J usage is TRBJ1-2, with D tentatively TRBD1 (6 bases). Germline CDR1 reads SQVTM; CDR2 reads ANQGSEA. The V and J ends lost 7 bases and 0 bases respectively, with 12 bases between them. The CDR3 contains 13 residues. Here the CDR3 reads CSAGTPTNYGYTF. The DNA of the CDR3 is TGCAGCGCAGGGACACCCACTAACTATGGCTACACCTTC.

The V and J genes are TRBV29-1 and TRBJ2-2; D possibly corresponds to TRBD2 (6 bases). V lost 6 bases to trimming and J lost 6 bases, with 20 bases between them. Germline assignment: CDR1 SQVTM and CDR2 ANQGSEA. The CDR3 spans 15 residues. The CDR3 bases are TGCAGCGTATCCGGGACTCCTGGCTACGCCGGGGAGCTGTTTTTT. It is translated as CSVSGTPGYAGELFF.

V and J are TRBV24-1 and TRBJ2-3, with 7 positions matching TRBD1. The CDR3 length is 15 residues. With 7 bases clipped from V and 0 bases from J, the junction kept 6 bases outside the gene matches. The germline V gene has CDR1 KGHDR and CDR2 SFDVKD. CDR3 protein: CATSPSTGSTDTQYF. Written as DNA, the CDR3 is TGTGCCACCAGCCCATCGACAGGGAGCACAGATACGCAGTATTTT.

In this sample, this clonotype turned up many times. Sequence at one end of the junction differs from germline and may be a read error. The chain couples TRBV10-3 to TRBJ2-5; D is uncertain. Germline CDR1 and CDR2: ENHRY and SYGVKD. This CDR3 has 11 amino acids. CDR3 sequence: CVIRNEETQYF. The CDR3 bases are TGTGTCATCAGGAACGAGGAGACCCAGTACTTC.

The rearrangement joins TRBV6-5 to TRBJ2-7; 9 nucleotides agree with TRBD1. V lost 4 bases and J lost 2; bases outside the gene matches: 3. The germline V gene has CDR1 MNHEY and CDR2 SVGAGI. CDR3 size: 14 residues. The CDR3 nucleotides are TGTGCCAGCAGTTGGGGACAGGGACCCTACGAGCAGTACTTC. It encodes CASSWGQGPYEQYF.

The rearrangement links TRBV7-9 to TRBJ2-3; 14 positions match TRBD2. Trimming removed 4 bases from V and 11 bases from J; junction bases left unmatched: 8. This CDR3 is built from 15 residues. Germline V CDR1 and CDR2: SEHNR, FQNEAQ (reference sequence). Here the CDR3 reads CASSWTSGGSFGQYF. The CDR3 nucleotides are TGTGCCAGCAGCTGGACTAGCGGGGGGTCTTTCGGGCAGTATTTT.

This clonotype was seen repeatedly, ten times or more. The V and J genes are TRBV12-3 or TRBV12-4 and TRBJ1-2, with D uncertain. This CDR3 is 13 amino acids long. V was trimmed by 0 bases and J by 8 bases, leaving 10 bases between them. This CDR3 is CASSLAWQNGYTF. In nucleotides, the CDR3 is TGTGCCAGCAGTTTAGCCTGGCAGAACGGCTACACCTTC.

In its sample, this clonotype was seen a few times. The chain's CDR3 is CASSQEGTPHYGYTF. The CDR3 nucleotides read TGCGCCAGCAGCCAAGAAGGGACTCCCCACTATGGCTACACCTTC. V usage is TRBV4-3 and J usage is TRBJ1-2, with D maybe TRBD1 (5 bases). This CDR3 has 15 amino acids. Germline lookup yields CDR1 LGHNA and CDR2 YSLEER. Trimming cost V 0 bases and J 3 bases, with 11 bases left between them.